This T cell receptor (beta chain) was recorded in a study of shared clonotypes between healthy human individuals. About the study: In total, the donors were a couple of women and three men aged 18 to 49. Study-wide findings and caveats: What naive subsets generally showed was a larger estimated richness than memory subsets showed. Non-shared clonotypes showed lower generation probabilities than clonotypes common to all four donors.

In its sample, this clone was seen once. The antigen is not known. Each donor was a Caucasian adult residing in Nashville, Tennessee. CDR3 size: 17 residues. V was clipped by 4 bases and J by 4 bases; unmatched bases: 11. In germline, CDR1 is SGHRS, CDR2 YFSETQ. Method: immunoSEQ multiplex PCR; TCRdb's copy keeps in-frame clones and lacks some. Here the sample spans around 300,000 clones, around 86% being singletons. The receptor was derived from a man aged 18 to 30 in good health. V gene TRBV5-1 combines with J gene TRBJ2-3, with TRBD2 identical over 11 bases. The sequenced sample was memory CD8+ T cells sorted from blood. Subset in this sample: CD45RO+ cells pooled with CCR7-negative TemRA cells. CDR3 residues: CASSTTPGLADSDTQYF. CDR3 nucleotide sequence: TGCGCCAGCAGCACCACGCCGGGACTAGCGGACTCAGATACGCAGTATTTT.